This TCR beta chain was sequenced during a study of cytomegalovirus exposure and HLA in healthy donors. The overall study: The same platform as the 500 to 700 first-cohort repertoires was used for the 120 or so validation repertoires, a later analysis reported. Study-wide results and limits: Reported performance of the classifier showed diagnosis of cytomegalovirus status with high specificity and sensitivity. Rare TCR sequences dominated, though some public TCRs recurred in many donors.

Generated by immunoSEQ multiplex PCR, the TCRdb table keeps only in-frame clones and is missing some. This sample carries over 85,000 clones, roughly 84% of them seen once, and the ten largest clones take about 12%. Note on this clone: Its antigen is currently unknown.

The donors were part of the validation cohort, which consisted of under 150 subjects and was separate from the first cohort of 670 or so subjects. This CDR3 has 17 residues. CDR1 MNHEY and CDR2 SMNVEV come from the germline V gene (reference sequence). Trimming cost V 3 bases and J 1 base; bases outside gene matches: 2. Specimen: PBMCs. The V and J genes are TRBV27 and TRBJ2-3, with 15 bases matching TRBD2. The clonotype comes from a woman between 18 and 29 years old in good health and CMV-seropositive. The CDR3 reads CASSFWTSGGGTDTQYF. The CDR3 bases are TGTGCCAGCAGTTTCTGGACTAGCGGGGGGGGCACAGATACGCAGTATTTT.